These T cell receptor beta chains were read from a single sample in a study of T cells in Graves' hyperthyroidism and ophthalmopathy. In TCRdb, the multiplex PCR reads were re-called with MiXCR into one record per CDR3 protein. Here the sample spans 300,000 to 350,000 distinct CDR3 sequences, roughly 18% being singletons. Sequenced: blood. Source of these receptors: a woman between 45 and 65 years old with Graves' hyperthyroidism. The CDR3 runs from the conserved cysteine through the conserved F or W. A D gene is named only where the DNA matches it firmly. The listing skips clone size in some rows; elsewhere it reads once, few, many or a size class.

size	V	D	J	CDR3	DNA
-	TRBV6-1	-	TRBJ1-4	CASSQNRVDEKLVF	TGTGCCAGCAGCCAAAACAGGGTGGACGAAAAACTGGTTTTT
many	TRBV12-3/TRBV12-4	-	TRBJ2-3	CASTEGGLGSTDTQYF	TGTGCCAGCACCGAGGGGGGTCTAGGGAGTACAGATACGCAGTATTTT
many	TRBV12-3/TRBV12-4	-	TRBJ2-6	CASSFMAGANSSGANVLTF	TGTGCCAGCAGTTTCATGGCAGGGGCCAACAGCTCTGGGGCCAACGTCCTGACTTTC
few	TRBV4-2	-	TRBJ2-5	CASSQPGDQETQYF	TGTGCCAGCAGCCAACCGGGAGACCAAGAGACCCAGTACTTC
-	TRBV29-1	-	TRBJ2-3	CSVEQGGTDTQYF	TGCAGCGTTGAACAGGGAGGCACAGATACGCAGTATTTT
-	TRBV30	-	TRBJ1-1	CACASTGNTEAFF	TGTGCCTGTGCGTCGACAGGGAACACTGAAGCTTTCTTT
many	TRBV12-3/TRBV12-4	-	TRBJ2-5	CASRPDGSEETQYF	TGTGCCAGCAGACCGGACGGGTCGGAAGAGACCCAGTACTTC
many	TRBV2	-	TRBJ1-1	CASMNNLNTEAFF	TGTGCCAGCATGAACAATCTGAACACTGAAGCTTTCTTT
many	TRBV6-1	-	TRBJ1-1	CASSRSRSDTEAFF	TGTGCCAGCAGCCGCTCCCGCTCGGACACTGAAGCTTTCTTT
many	TRBV20-1	TRBD2	TRBJ2-7	CSAPAGTSAFPEQYF	TGCAGTGCTCCCGCCGGGACTAGCGCCTTCCCCGAGCAGTACTTC
many	TRBV3-1	-	TRBJ1-1	CASSQSGRMNTEAFF	TGTGCCAGCAGCCAGTCGGGGAGGATGAACACTGAAGCTTTCTTT